The 8 T cell receptor beta chains below come from one sample, sequenced in a study. TCRdb reanalysed the 5' RACE reads using MiXCR and keeps one entry per CDR3 protein. The table has 35,000 to 45,000 distinct CDR3 sequences, roughly a fifth seen once. The sorted Tregs were CD4+CD25+CD127-/low cells. Sequencing used Tregs sorted from a lymph node. The source of these receptors is a female donor with breast cancer.

This clonotype was counted many times. The chain has TRBV5-1 and TRBJ2-7, with 13 positions matching TRBD2. The trim removed 4 bases at V and 3 bases at J, leaving 4 bases unmatched. The CDR3 length is 15 residues. Per germline, CDR1 SGHRS and CDR2 YFSETQ. DNA of the CDR3: TGCGCCAGCAGCAAAACTAGCGGGAGGGACTACGAGCAGTACTTC. Its protein is CASSKTSGRDYEQYF.

This clonotype was detected ten times or more. The chain couples TRBV21-1 to TRBJ2-7; the D call in the table, TRBD1, was not verified against the DNA. TRBV21-1 is a pseudogene locus. This CDR3 region has 19 residues. The CDR3 nucleotides are TGTGCCAGCAGCTACGGAGACCTTGTAGCTACCCCCATGCTCTACGAGCAGTACTTC. Translating it yields CASSYGDLVATPMLYEQYF.

V and J are TRBV10-2 and TRBJ2-7; D not resolved. The V gene's germline CDR1 is WSHSY and CDR2 SAAADI. The CDR3 length is 13 residues. V lost 4 bases, J lost 6 bases, and 13 bases lay in between. The CDR3 nucleotides are TGCGCCAGCAGTGTATACGGGTTAGTCGAGCAGTACTTC. It specifies CASSVYGLVEQYF.

Note on this clonotype: At one end the junction does not follow the germline gene, possibly because of a read error. The chain joins TRBV7-9 to TRBJ1-1; unclear D gene. The germline CDR1 and CDR2 sequences are SEHNR and FQNEAQ (reference sequence). The length of the CDR3 is 13 residues. The CDR3 is CASSLGPNTEALF. For the CDR3, the DNA is TGTGCCAGCAGCTTAGGGCCCAACACTGAAGCTCTCTTT.

About this clonotype itself: A much bigger clone sits one base away, suggesting this may be a read error. The conserved closing phenylalanine or tryptophan is absent in this CDR3, likely reflecting a read error. The chain links TRBV6-5 to TRBJ1-1; 9 bases are shared with TRBD1. V was pared by 0 bases and J by 6 bases, with 14 bases of the junction left unmatched. The germline gives CDR1 MNHEY, CDR2 SVGAGI. The CDR3 spans 18 residues. The CDR3 is CASSYSRGNRGLKAEAFC. The CDR3, as DNA: TGTGCCAGCAGTTACTCCCGGGGAAACAGGGGGCTAAAGGCTGAAGCTTTCTGT.

The chain carries TRBV29-1 and TRBJ2-3; D is uncertain. Deletions cut 3 bases from V and 4 bases from J, with 8 bases between. The CDR3 consists of 12 residues. Germline V gene sequence: CDR1 SQVTM, CDR2 ANQGSEA. The CDR3 sequence: CSVELGPDTQYF. In nucleotides, the CDR3 is TGCAGCGTTGAGTTGGGCCCAGATACGCAGTATTTT.

The genes are TRBV4-2 and TRBJ2-3, with D possibly matching TRBD1 (5 bases). From germline, CDR1 is LGHNA and CDR2 YNFKEQ. V was trimmed by 1 base and J by 6 bases, leaving 23 bases between them. The CDR3 sequence is 18 residues long. CDR3 DNA: TGTGCCAGCAGCCAAGTAGGGTCGCAGGGCTCAAAGTGGGATACGCAGTATTTT. This gives the protein CASSQVGSQGSKWDTQYF.

The rearrangement links TRBV25-1 to TRBJ1-4; D perhaps matches TRBD1 (6 bases). The CDR3 length is 13 residues. The V end was cut by 10 bases, the J end by 4 bases, with 13 bases between. Germline CDR1 is MGHDK and CDR2 is SYGVNS. In DNA, the CDR3 is TGTGCCACCATGGACAGAGTTAATGAAAAACTGTTTTTT. It translates to CATMDRVNEKLFF.